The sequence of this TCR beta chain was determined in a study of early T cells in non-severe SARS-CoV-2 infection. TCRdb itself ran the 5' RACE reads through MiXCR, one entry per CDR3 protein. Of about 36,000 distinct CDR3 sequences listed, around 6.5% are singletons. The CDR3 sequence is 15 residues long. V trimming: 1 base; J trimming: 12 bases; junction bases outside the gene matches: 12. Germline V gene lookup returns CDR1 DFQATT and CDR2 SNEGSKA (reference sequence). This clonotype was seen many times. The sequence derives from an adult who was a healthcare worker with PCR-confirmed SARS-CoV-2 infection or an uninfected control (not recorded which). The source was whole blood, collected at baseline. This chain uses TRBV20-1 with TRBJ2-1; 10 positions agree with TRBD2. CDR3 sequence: CSARVPSGSFEAQFF. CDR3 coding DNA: TGCAGTGCTAGAGTACCTAGCGGGAGTTTTGAGGCGCAGTTCTTC.